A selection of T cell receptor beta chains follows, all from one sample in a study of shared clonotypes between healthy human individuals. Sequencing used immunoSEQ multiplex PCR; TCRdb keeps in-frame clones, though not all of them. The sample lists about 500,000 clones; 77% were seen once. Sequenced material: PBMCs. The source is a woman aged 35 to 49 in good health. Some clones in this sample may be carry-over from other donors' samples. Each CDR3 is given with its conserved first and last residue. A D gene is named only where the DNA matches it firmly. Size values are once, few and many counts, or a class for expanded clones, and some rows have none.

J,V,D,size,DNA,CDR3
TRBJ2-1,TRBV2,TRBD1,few,TGTGCCAGCTGCTGGACAGGGGGATACAATGAGCAGTTCTTC,CASCWTGGYNEQFF
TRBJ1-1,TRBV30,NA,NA,TGTGCCTGGAGTGTACCCCCCCTTGAGAACACTGAAGCTTTCTTT,CAWSVPPLENTEAFF
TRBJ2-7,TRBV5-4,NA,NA,TGTGCCAGCAGCTTGGGGGCGAGGACCGGGTCCTACGAGCAGTACTTC,CASSLGARTGSYEQYF
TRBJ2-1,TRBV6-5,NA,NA,TGTGCCAGCAGTTTCAACAGGGCGAATGAGCAGTTCTTC,CASSFNRANEQFF
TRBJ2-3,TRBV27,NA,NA,TGTGCCAGCAGTTTCAATCCGGGACAACGCACAGATACGCAGTATTTT,CASSFNPGQRTDTQYF
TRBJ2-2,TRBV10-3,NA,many,TGTGCCATCAGTGATAGGGCCACCGGGGAGCTGTTTTTT,CAISDRATGELFF
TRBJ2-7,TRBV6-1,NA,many,TGTGCCAGCAGTGTTGCCGAGAGCTCCTACGAGCAGTACTTC,CASSVAESSYEQYF
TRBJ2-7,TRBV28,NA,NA,TGTGCCAGCAGTTCCCCGGCTGGCGGGCCGTTCTACGAGCAGTACTTC,CASSSPAGGPFYEQYF
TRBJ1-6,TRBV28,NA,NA,TGTGCCAGCAGTTTTCAGGTCCCGGATAATTCACCCCTCCACTTT,CASSFQVPDNSPLHF
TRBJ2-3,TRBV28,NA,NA,TGTGCCAGCAGTTTAATGACAGTCCCAGATACGCAGTATTTT,CASSLMTVPDTQYF
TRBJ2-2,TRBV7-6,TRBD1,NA,TGTGCCAGCAGCTTTAATAAGGACAGGAACCCGAACACCGGGGAGCTGTTTTTT,CASSFNKDRNPNTGELFF
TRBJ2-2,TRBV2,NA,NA,TGTGCCAGCAGTGAAGCCCGTCTCGGGGAGCTGTTTTTT,CASSEARLGELFF
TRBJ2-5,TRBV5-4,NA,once,TGTGCCAGCAGCTTGAAGGGTGAAGAGACCCAGTACTTC,CASSLKGEETQYF
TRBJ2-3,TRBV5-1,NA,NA,TGCGCCAGCAGCTGGGGGGACTTGATTACAGATACGCAGTATTTT,CASSWGDLITDTQYF
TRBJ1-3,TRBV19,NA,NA,TGTGCCAGTAGTCAAACAGGGATTGGAAACACCATATATTTT,CASSQTGIGNTIYF
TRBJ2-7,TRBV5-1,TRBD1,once,TGCGCCAGCAGCTCGCCGGGACAGGGATACGAGCAGTACTTC,CASSSPGQGYEQYF
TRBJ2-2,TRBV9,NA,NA,TGTGCCAGCAGCGTATCAAGCAGCATTAACACCGGGGAGCTGTTTTTT,CASSVSSSINTGELFF
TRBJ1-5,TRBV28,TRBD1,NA,TGTGCCAGCAGTCTACAGGGGGGTCAGCCCCAGCATTTT,CASSLQGGQPQHF
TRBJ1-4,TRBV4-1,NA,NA,TGCGCCAGCAGCCAAGGAAACCGGGCCGAAGCAACTAATGAAAAACTGTTTTTT,CASSQGNRAEATNEKLFF
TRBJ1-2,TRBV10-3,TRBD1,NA,TGTGCCATACAGGGGCGGGATGGCTACACCTTC,CAIQGRDGYTF
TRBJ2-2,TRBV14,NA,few,TGTGCCAGCAGCCAAGTATTAGGAGGATCCGGGGAGCTGTTTTTT,CASSQVLGGSGELFF
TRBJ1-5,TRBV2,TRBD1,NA,TGTGCCAGCAGTTGGGACAGGGGGCCTGGTCAGCCCCAGCATTTT,CASSWDRGPGQPQHF
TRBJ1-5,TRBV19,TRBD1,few,TGTGCCAGTAGCGCCGGGACAGGGGGCGGTCAGCCCCAGCATTTT,CASSAGTGGGQPQHF
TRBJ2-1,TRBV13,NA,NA,TGTGCCAGCAGCTTTGCGACGACAGCATACAATGAGCAGTTCTTC,CASSFATTAYNEQFF
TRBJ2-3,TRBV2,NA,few,TGTGCCAGCAGGAACACAGATACGCAGTATTTT,CASRNTDTQYF
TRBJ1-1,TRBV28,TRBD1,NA,TGTGCCAGCAGTTTGACGGGGACAGCCAACACTGAAGCTTTCTTT,CASSLTGTANTEAFF
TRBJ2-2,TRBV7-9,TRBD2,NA,TGTGCCAGCAGCTCCACCGTACTAGCGGGGGTGTTGAACACCGGGGAGCTGTTTTTT,CASSSTVLAGVLNTGELFF